The rows below give T cell receptor beta chains drawn from one sample of a study of molecular identifiers for immune sequencing clone quantification. TCRdb fed the PCR reads into MiXCR, producing one record per CDR3 protein. The sample includes about 320,000 distinct CDR3 sequences, about 23% of them seen just once. Sequences were obtained from naive CD8+ T cells from blood, with Jurkat cell RNA spiked in. Receptors were obtained from a human donor in good health. Some libraries in this study had Jurkat cell RNA spiked in. Both conserved end residues are part of each CDR3. A D gene is named only where the DNA matches it firmly. Only part of the rows carry a size: once, few, many, or a class if the clone is expanded.

j_call clone_size v_call d_call cdr3_nt cdr3_aa
TRBJ2-1 few TRBV13 - TGTGCCAGCAGCTTAGGTGCCGAGCGGTTCTTC CASSLGAERFF
TRBJ2-4 many TRBV5-4 - TGTGCCAGCAGGTCATTTGAAGCCAAAAACATTCAGTACTTC CASRSFEAKNIQYF
TRBJ1-1 many TRBV7-2 TRBD1 TGTGCCAGCAGCTTAGAGGGGGCGGTCACTGAAGCTTTCTTT CASSLEGAVTEAFF
TRBJ2-2 many TRBV20-1 - TGCAGTGCTATTAATAGTATGGTGGGGTACACCGGGGAGCTGTTTTTT CSAINSMVGYTGELFF
TRBJ2-3 - TRBV6-5 - TGTGCCAGCAGTAGGAAGACCACAGATACGCAGTATTTT CASSRKTTDTQYF
TRBJ2-3 many TRBV9 - TGTGCCAGCAGCCACAAACCTGACGATGTCGGCGCAGATACGCAGTATTTT CASSHKPDDVGADTQYF
TRBJ2-3 - TRBV4-3 - TGCGCCAGCAGCCCAGGAGCTTTGGCAGATACGCAGTATTTT CASSPGALADTQYF
TRBJ2-1 - TRBV27 TRBD2 TGTGCCAGCAGTTTAATGGCGGGGGGCGGCAATGAGCAGTTCTTC CASSLMAGGGNEQFF
TRBJ2-2 - TRBV25-1 TRBD1 TGTGCCAGCAGTGAATTTGGCACAGGGGGCATCGGGGAGCTGCTTTTT CASSEFGTGGIGELLF
TRBJ1-1 many TRBV13 - TGTGCCAGCAGCTTTGGGTCGAACACTGAAGCTTTCTTT CASSFGSNTEAFF
TRBJ1-1 - TRBV14 - TGTGCCAGCAGCCAAGTGAAACAGAACACTGAAGCTTTCTTT CASSQVKQNTEAFF
TRBJ1-3 many TRBV6-5 - TGTGCCAGCAGTTACTACTATGGAGACACCATATATTTT CASSYYYGDTIYF
TRBJ2-2 - TRBV12-3/TRBV12-4 TRBD2 TGTGCCAGCAGATATTCTAGCGGGGGGGCCAGAACCGGGGAGCTGTTTTTT CASRYSSGGARTGELFF
TRBJ2-7 - TRBV7-9 TRBD1 TGTGCCAGCAGGCCAACGGGACAGAGCTCCTACGAGCAGTACTTC CASRPTGQSSYEQYF